Listed here are 30 T cell receptor beta chains from one sample, sequenced in a study of shared clonotypes between healthy human individuals. The method was immunoSEQ multiplex PCR; TCRdb's version includes in-frame clones alone and lacks a portion of them. The data contain 530,000 or so clones, 60% to 80% of them singletons. Sequencing input: PBMCs. The receptor source for this set is a woman aged 40 to 50 in good health. Some clones in this sample may be carry-over from other donors' samples.

This clone is a singleton in its sample. For the CDR3, the DNA is TGTGCCATCAGTGAGTCGGGGACCTTCGATGGCTACACCTTC. It translates to CAISESGTFDGYTF. The V call is TRBV10-3, the J call TRBJ1-2; maybe TRBD1 (5 bases). Germline V gene data show CDR1 as ENHRY and CDR2 as SYGVKD. The ends were cut back, 0 bases at V and 6 bases at J, with 11 bases in the middle. The CDR3 consists of 14 residues.

The chain recombines TRBV27 with TRBJ2-7; the D is unclear. The CDR3 runs 11 residues. Germline V gene sequence: CDR1 MNHEY, CDR2 SMNVEV (reference sequence). V lost 9 bases and J 3 bases, leaving 9 bases between the germline ends. The CDR3 sequence is CARCRSYEQYF. CDR3 nucleotide sequence: TGTGCCAGATGTCGCAGCTACGAGCAGTACTTC.

This clone was seen only a few times. The chain uses TRBV6-4 and TRBJ2-1, with 10 bases identical to TRBD2. The CDR3 spans 16 residues. Germline assignment: CDR1 MRHNA and CDR2 SNTAGT. Trimming took 5 bases from V and 4 from J; bases not matched to a gene: 8. This chain's CDR3 is CASSPITSGDYNEQFF. In DNA, the CDR3 is TGTGCCAGCAGTCCTATCACTAGCGGGGATTACAATGAGCAGTTCTTC.

The CDR3 is CASSFPSGNEQFF. As DNA, the CDR3 is TGTGCCAGCAGTTTCCCCAGTGGCAATGAGCAGTTCTTC. This sequence joins TRBV28 and TRBJ2-1; D is unresolved. V was pared by 3 bases and J by 6 bases, with 9 bases between. Germline CDR1 and CDR2: MDHEN and SYDVKM. CDR3 length equals 13 residues.

The chain couples TRBV18 to TRBJ1-2; perhaps TRBD1 as D (6 bases). The CDR3 spans 16 residues. Germline CDR1 KGHSH, CDR2 LQKENI. Deletions cut 6 bases from V and 3 bases from J, with 20 bases between. The CDR3 DNA sequence: TGTGCCAGCTCCCCCCCGGGAAGGGGGATGGACTATGGCTACACCTTC. This sequence encodes CASSPPGRGMDYGYTF. Drawing the rest from reference TRBV18 and TRBJ1-2, the complete variable domain is NAGVMQNPRHLVRRRGQEARLRCSPMKGHSHVYWYRQLPEEGLKFMVYLQKENIIDESGMPKERFSAEFPKEGPSILRIQQVVRGDSAAYFCASSPPGRGMDYGYTFGSGTRLTVV.

The chain links TRBV5-4 to TRBJ2-7; 8 bases agree with TRBD2. This CDR3 spans 15 amino acids. J was trimmed by 3 bases and V by 6 bases; bases with no gene match: 11. The germline V gene has CDR1 SGHNT and CDR2 YYREEE (reference sequence). The CDR3 sequence is CASKDGRGGGYEQYF. The CDR3 region has the DNA TGTGCCAGCAAAGACGGGAGGGGGGGAGGCTACGAGCAGTACTTC.

J is TRBJ2-3 and V is TRBV18; 7 bases map to TRBD2. The germline V gene encodes CDR1 KGHSH and CDR2 LQKENI. This CDR3 spans 16 amino acids. Trimming at V came to 5 bases and at J to 0 bases, leaving 8 bases not matched to a gene. The CDR3 DNA reads as TGTGCCAGCTCAAAAGCGTCTAGCGGTAGCACAGATACGCAGTATTTT. It specifies CASSKASSGSTDTQYF.

The CDR3 coding sequence is TGTGCCAGCAGCGCCGGGACTAGCCGCGGCGAGCAGTACTTC. It translates to CASSAGTSRGEQYF. The chain recombines TRBV9 with TRBJ2-7; 9 bases align to TRBD2. Germline V lookup: CDR1 SGDLS, CDR2 YYNGEE. Losses at the gene ends were 3 bases for V and 6 bases for J; bases not matched to a gene: 7. CDR3 length equals 14 residues.

The chain carries TRBV4-1 and TRBJ2-7; maybe TRBD1 (6 bases). Trimming left V 1 base short and J 7 bases short, with 14 bases between. Germline V gene data show CDR1 as MGHRA and CDR2 as YSYEKL. There are 14 residues in the CDR3. The DNA of the CDR3 is TGCGCCAGCAGCCAAGTGGGCAGGGGAAGGGAGCAGTACTTC. Its protein is CASSQVGRGREQYF.

This clone has a handful of counts. The rearrangement links TRBV7-2 to TRBJ1-2; the D gene is possibly TRBD1 (6 bases). V lost 4 bases to trimming and J lost 4 bases, with 13 bases between them. The CDR3 has 14 residues. Germline loops: CDR1 SGHTA, CDR2 FQGNSA. The CDR3 DNA sequence: TGTGCCAGCAGCTCGGTGACAGGTCCCTATGGCTACACCTTC. The encoded protein is CASSSVTGPYGYTF.

This clone has just one count. J is TRBJ2-7 and V is TRBV7-8; 11 bases match TRBD2. The CDR3 loop spans 15 amino acids. Per germline, CDR1 SGHVS and CDR2 FQNEAQ. The junction had 5 bases not matched to a gene; V was cut back by 4 bases and J by 3 bases. As DNA, the CDR3 is TGTGCCAGCAGCTCCACCGGGACTAGCGGCTACGAGCAGTACTTC. Translated, it gives CASSSTGTSGYEQYF.

This chain links TRBV7-2 with TRBJ2-3; possibly TRBD2 for D (5 bases). This CDR3 is 18 amino acids long. Trimming removed 4 bases at V and 2 bases at J, with 22 bases between. The germline gives CDR1 SGHTA, CDR2 FQGNSA. The CDR3 reads CASSSTVTRGTFTDTQYF. The CDR3 DNA reads as TGTGCCAGCAGCTCGACCGTAACTAGAGGAACTTTCACAGATACGCAGTATTTT.

The sample holds a few counts of this clone. This sequence joins TRBV19 and TRBJ2-3; no definite D call. Trimming took off 7 bases at V and 1 base at J, with 12 bases between the two ends. The length of the CDR3 is 14 residues. Germline assignment: CDR1 LNHDA and CDR2 SQIVND (reference sequence). CDR3 DNA sequence: TGTGCCAGTACGGTGGGGTTTGGCACAGATACGCAGTATTTT. Residues: CASTVGFGTDTQYF.

The chain carries TRBV30 and TRBJ2-1; D possibly uses TRBD1 or TRBD2 (5 bases each). Trimming pared 4 bases from V and 0 bases from J, leaving 16 bases between. From germline, CDR1 is GTSNPN and CDR2 SVGIG (reference sequence). The CDR3 covers 16 residues. CDR3: CAWTPGPRSSYNEQFF. In nucleotides, the CDR3 is TGTGCCTGGACTCCGGGGCCCAGGAGCTCCTACAATGAGCAGTTCTTC. The full variable domain, rest sourced from reference TRBV30 and TRBJ2-1, is SQTIHQWPATLVQPVGSPLSLECTVEGTSNPNLYWYRQAAGRGLQLLFYSVGIGQISSEVPQNLSASRPQDRQFILSSKKLLLSDSGFYLCAWTPGPRSSYNEQFFGPGTRLTVL.

CDR3 residues: CASSLDRVNEQYF. CDR3 sequence (DNA): TGTGCCAGCAGCTTAGATAGGGTGAACGAGCAGTACTTC. The chain uses TRBV11-2 and TRBJ2-7; D gene uncertain. Germline V gene lookup returns CDR1 SGHAT and CDR2 FQNNGV. V lost 0 bases and J 5 bases, leaving 8 bases between the germline ends. The CDR3 contains 13 residues.

Comments on this clone: The same CDR3 can be traced to other DNA sequences in this sample. This chain joins TRBV7-8 and TRBJ2-2; 9 positions match TRBD1. The CDR3 is 15 amino acids. The V and J ends lost 7 bases and 6 bases, in that order; junction bases with no gene match: 9. Germline lookup yields CDR1 SGHVS and CDR2 FQNEAQ. CDR3 nucleotides: TGTGCCAGCAAACAGGGGGCGGCTAGGCCCGGGGAGCTGTTTTTT. Its protein product is CASKQGAARPGELFF.

The CDR3 spells CASSQGEDQSSGANVLTF. CDR3 DNA: TGTGCCAGCAGCCAAGGGGAGGACCAGAGCTCTGGGGCCAACGTCCTGACTTTC. The chain employs TRBV4-2 and TRBJ2-6; perhaps TRBD2 as D (6 bases). CDR3 length: 18 amino acids. Trimming stripped 1 base from V and 0 bases from J, with 13 bases between. Looked up from germline, CDR1 is LGHNA and CDR2 is YNFKEQ.

The chain's CDR3 is CAWSDRSYEQYF. The CDR3 nucleotides are TGTGCCTGGAGCGACAGGTCCTACGAGCAGTACTTC. The chain is built from TRBV30 and TRBJ2-5, with D possibly matching TRBD1 (6 bases). The J call is in doubt because the DNA end fits TRBJ2-7 better. Germline loops: CDR1 GTSNPN, CDR2 SVGIG (reference sequence). The CDR3 consists of 12 residues.

This chain joins TRBV11-2 and TRBJ2-1; TRBD2 aligns across 10 bases. Per the germline V gene, CDR1 is SGHAT and CDR2 is FQNNGV. Unmatched junction bases numbered 1, after V lost 1 base and J lost 4 bases. The CDR3 loop spans 15 amino acids. CDR3 nucleotide sequence: TGTGCCAGCAGCTTAGTAGCGGGAGGTTACAATGAGCAGTTCTTC. It translates to CASSLVAGGYNEQFF.

The rearrangement uses TRBV7-6 and TRBJ2-2; no clear D. Trimming removed 1 base from V and 1 base from J, with 22 bases in between. Germline assignment: CDR1 SGHVS and CDR2 FNYEAQ. The CDR3 is 20 residues long. CDR3 nucleotide sequence: TGTGCCAGCAGCTTAGTCCCGTTTACTGCGACCGATTTGAACACCGGGGAGCTGTTTTTT. It codes for CASSLVPFTATDLNTGELFF. Full variable domain (missing parts from reference TRBV7-6 and TRBJ2-2): GAGVSQSPRYKVTKRGQDVALRCDPISGHVSLYWYRQALGQGPEFLTYFNYEAQQDKSGLPNDRFSAERPEGSISTLTIQRTEQRDSAMYRCASSLVPFTATDLNTGELFFGEGSRLTVL.

This chain joins TRBV28 and TRBJ2-7, with 7 bases lining up with TRBD2. Germline V lookup: CDR1 MDHEN, CDR2 SYDVKM. V shed 5 bases and J 2 bases; nucleotides not matched to a gene: 6. The CDR3 runs 14 residues. The CDR3 region is CASSGGGNAYEQYF. Here the CDR3 DNA reads TGTGCCAGCAGTGGGGGGGGAAATGCCTACGAGCAGTACTTC.

This clone came up a few times. The rearrangement uses TRBV6-5 and TRBJ2-7; D not resolved. This CDR3 is 15 amino acids long. Trimming took 5 bases from V and 0 from J, leaving 14 bases between them. Per the germline V gene, CDR1 is MNHEY and CDR2 is SVGAGI. This CDR3 is CASSPTVFSSYEQYF. DNA of the CDR3: TGTGCCAGCAGTCCCACGGTCTTTAGCTCCTACGAGCAGTACTTC.

This rearrangement joins TRBV28 to TRBJ1-6, with TRBD1 matching 7 bases. Germline assignment: CDR1 MDHEN and CDR2 SYDVKM. The CDR3 extends over 15 amino acids. The V gene end was trimmed by 6 bases and the J gene end by 7 bases; junction bases not matched to a gene: 9. CDR3 protein: CASSRTGTENSPLHF. The CDR3 bases are TGTGCCAGCAGCCGAACCGGGACAGAGAATTCACCCCTCCACTTT.

This chain uses TRBV27 with TRBJ2-2; D perhaps matches TRBD1 (6 bases). The CDR3 is made up of 14 amino acids. The V gene lost 6 bases and the J gene lost 3 bases, with 11 bases spanning the gap. The germline V gene has CDR1 MNHEY and CDR2 SMNVEV (reference sequence). CDR3 sequence: CASSKNRDTGELFF. CDR3 nucleotide sequence: TGTGCCAGCAGCAAGAACAGGGACACCGGGGAGCTGTTTTTT.

J is TRBJ2-1 and V is TRBV7-6; D call uncertain. Trimming took off 1 base at V and 5 bases at J, with 12 bases between the two ends. The CDR3 runs to 15 residues. Germline assignment: CDR1 SGHVS and CDR2 FNYEAQ. CDR3 in DNA: TGTGCCAGCAGCTTAGGCTGGCAAGCGCACAATGAGCAGTTCTTC. Encoded protein: CASSLGWQAHNEQFF.

The V gene is TRBV30, the J gene TRBJ1-1; TRBD1 agrees at 9 bases. Losses at the gene ends were 2 bases for V and 6 bases for J; bases not matched to a gene: 7. Germline V lookup: CDR1 GTSNPN, CDR2 SVGIG (reference sequence). CDR3 length: 14 amino acids. The CDR3 sequence: CAWSWGTGYAEAFF. As DNA, the CDR3 is TGTGCCTGGAGTTGGGGGACAGGGTACGCTGAAGCTTTCTTT.

The chain couples TRBV7-2 to TRBJ2-7; perhaps TRBD2 as D (5 bases). The CDR3 covers 15 residues. From germline, CDR1 is SGHTA and CDR2 FQGNSA. Trimming stripped 1 base from V and 4 bases from J, with 14 bases between. The CDR3 DNA reads as TGTGCCAGCAGCTTAGTGGCTGTGGGAGCTTACGAGCAGTACTTC. Its protein is CASSLVAVGAYEQYF.

The chain employs TRBV4-3 and TRBJ1-2; D is unclear. Germline lookup yields CDR1 LGHNA and CDR2 YSLEER. V was cut by 0 bases and J by 3 bases, with 11 bases left in between. The CDR3 covers 15 residues. CDR3 amino acids: CASSQEYSWDYGYTF. The DNA of the CDR3 is TGCGCCAGCAGCCAAGAATATTCGTGGGACTATGGCTACACCTTC.

This chain uses TRBV9 with TRBJ2-7; 11 bases match TRBD2. V shed 6 bases, J shed 3 bases, and the junction held 14 bases outside the gene matches. Per germline, CDR1 SGDLS and CDR2 YYNGEE. This CDR3 is 17 amino acids long. The CDR3 DNA is TGTGCCAGCATCCCCATCCGACTAGCGGGAAGCCACTACGAGCAGTACTTC. It specifies CASIPIRLAGSHYEQYF.

The V and J genes are TRBV10-3 and TRBJ2-2, with 7 bases matching TRBD2. Trimming at V came to 7 bases and at J to 4 bases, leaving 9 bases not matched to a gene. The CDR3 runs to 15 residues. Germline CDR1 ENHRY, CDR2 SYGVKD. Written as DNA, the CDR3 is TGTGCCATCAATGGCGGGAGCATGGGCACCGGGGAGCTGTTTTTT. This translates into CAINGGSMGTGELFF.